This T cell receptor (beta chain) was identified during a study of blood T cells in healthy people across ages. Study-wide results and caveats: Possibly confounding the expanded clonotype changes was the fact that donor CMV status was unknown.

A J-beta primer mix and a sample-barcoded 5' primer were used in a second PCR of roughly 6 to 11 cycles. Carrying 12 random nucleotides, a template-switch adaptor labeled each individual cDNA molecule. TCRdb processed the 5' RACE reads anew with MiXCR; each CDR3 protein has one entry. The sample has 600,000 to 900,000 distinct CDR3 sequences; more than 25% are singletons. CDR3 length equals 16 residues. From germline, CDR1 is LGHDT and CDR2 YNNKEL (reference sequence). Germline trimming cut 5 bases from V and 0 bases from J; bases unmatched to any gene: 3. To note about this clonotype: Antigen unknown.

The data also belong to a second study, concerning T cells of mothers and their children.

Material: blood. The chain joins TRBV3-1 to TRBJ1-6, with 8 bases matching TRBD1. The sequence came from a boy younger than 18 in good health. CDR3 nucleotides: TGTGCCAGCAGCTCAACAGGGGGCTCCTATAATTCACCCCTCCACTTT. Amino acid sequence: CASSSTGGSYNSPLHF.